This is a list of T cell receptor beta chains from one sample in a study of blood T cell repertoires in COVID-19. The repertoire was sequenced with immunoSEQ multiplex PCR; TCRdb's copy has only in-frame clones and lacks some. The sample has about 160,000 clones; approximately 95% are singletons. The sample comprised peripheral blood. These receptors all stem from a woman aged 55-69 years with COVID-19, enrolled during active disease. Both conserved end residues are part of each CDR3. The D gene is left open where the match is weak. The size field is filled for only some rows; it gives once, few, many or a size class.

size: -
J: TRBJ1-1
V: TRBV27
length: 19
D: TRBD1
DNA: TGTGCCAGCAGCGAAAGGGGGACAGTGGGCTCCCTCTTGAACACTGAAGCTTTCTTT
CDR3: CASSERGTVGSLLNTEAFF

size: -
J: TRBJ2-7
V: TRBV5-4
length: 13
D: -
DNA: TGTGCCAGCAGCCAAGTTTCGGGGTACGAGCAGTACTTC
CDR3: CASSQVSGYEQYF

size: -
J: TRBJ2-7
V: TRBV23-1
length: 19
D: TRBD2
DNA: TGCGCCAGCAGTCAATCGTCCCAATCGACTAGCAATTTCCTTCACGAGCAGTACTTC
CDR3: CASSQSSQSTSNFLHEQYF

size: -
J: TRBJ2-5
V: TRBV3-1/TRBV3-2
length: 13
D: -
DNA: TGTGCCAGCAGCCAACGGTACCAAGAGACCCAGTACTTC
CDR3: CASSQRYQETQYF

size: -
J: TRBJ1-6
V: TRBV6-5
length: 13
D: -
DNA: TGTGCCAGCAGCCTCCTTGCAGGGCCACCCCTCCACTTT
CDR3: CASSLLAGPPLHF

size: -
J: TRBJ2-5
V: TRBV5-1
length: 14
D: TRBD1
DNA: TGCGCCAGCAACACAGGGGGCGCAGAGGAGACCCAGTACTTC
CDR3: CASNTGGAEETQYF

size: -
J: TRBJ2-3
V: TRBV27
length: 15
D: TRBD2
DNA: TGTGCCAGCATCCCGACTAGCGGAAACACAGATACGCAGTATTTT
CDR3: CASIPTSGNTDTQYF

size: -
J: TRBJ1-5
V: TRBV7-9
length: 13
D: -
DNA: TGTGCCAGCAGCTCTAGACAGAATCAGCCCCAGCATTTT
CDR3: CASSSRQNQPQHF

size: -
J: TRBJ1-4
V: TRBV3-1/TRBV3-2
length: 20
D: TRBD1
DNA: TGTGCCAGCAGCCAACTAGGCGACGCAATGAACAGGGGTTATAATGAAAAACTGTTTTTT
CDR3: CASSQLGDAMNRGYNEKLFF

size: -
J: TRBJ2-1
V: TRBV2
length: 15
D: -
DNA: TGTGCCAGCAGTCCCGGTCGGGGCTCCTACAATGAGCAGTTCTTC
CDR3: CASSPGRGSYNEQFF

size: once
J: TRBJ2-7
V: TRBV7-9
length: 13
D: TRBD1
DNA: TGTGCCAGCAGTGACCGGGACAGCTACGAGCAGTACTTC
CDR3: CASSDRDSYEQYF

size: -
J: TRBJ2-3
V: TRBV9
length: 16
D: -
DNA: TGTGCCAGCAGCCCCCGAGCGACAGCAAGCGCAGATACGCAGTATTTT
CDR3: CASSPRATASADTQYF

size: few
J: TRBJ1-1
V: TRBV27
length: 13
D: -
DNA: TGTGCCAGCAGCTTAGGGCAGTACACTGAAGCTTTCTTT
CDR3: CASSLGQYTEAFF

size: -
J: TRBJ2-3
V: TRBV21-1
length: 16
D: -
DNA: TGTGCCAGCAGCAAGACTAGCCCAGCCCTCACAGATACGCAGTATTTT
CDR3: CASSKTSPALTDTQYF

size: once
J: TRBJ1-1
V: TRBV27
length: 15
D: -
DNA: TGTGCCAGCAGTTTACCCGCGACAGAAGGCACTGAAGCTTTCTTT
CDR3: CASSLPATEGTEAFF

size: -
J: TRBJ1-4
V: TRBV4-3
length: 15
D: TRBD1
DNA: TGCGCCAGCAGCCAAGACGGTAGGGGGCATGAAAAACTGTTTTTT
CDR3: CASSQDGRGHEKLFF